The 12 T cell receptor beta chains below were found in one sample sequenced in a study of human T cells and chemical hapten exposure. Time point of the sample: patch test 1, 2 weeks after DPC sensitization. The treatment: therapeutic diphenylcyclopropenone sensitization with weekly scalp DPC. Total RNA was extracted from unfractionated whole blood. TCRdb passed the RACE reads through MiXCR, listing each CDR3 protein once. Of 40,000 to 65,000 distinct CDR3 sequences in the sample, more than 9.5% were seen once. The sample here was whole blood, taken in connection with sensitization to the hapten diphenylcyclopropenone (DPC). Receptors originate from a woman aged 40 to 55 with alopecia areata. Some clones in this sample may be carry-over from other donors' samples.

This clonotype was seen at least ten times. Here the CDR3 reads CASSSRRSNQPQHF. The DNA for the CDR3 is TGTGCCAGCAGCTCAAGACGATCGAATCAGCCCCAGCATTTT. The chain links TRBV7-2 to TRBJ1-5; D not certain. Trimming cost V 4 bases and J 4 bases, with 11 bases left between them. CDR1 and CDR2 (germline): SGHTA, FQGNSA. The CDR3 extends over 14 amino acids.

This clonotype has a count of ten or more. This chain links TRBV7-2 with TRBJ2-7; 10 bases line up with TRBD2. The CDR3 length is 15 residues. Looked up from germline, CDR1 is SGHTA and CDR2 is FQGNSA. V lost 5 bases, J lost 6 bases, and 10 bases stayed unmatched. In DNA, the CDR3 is TGTGCCAGCAGCCCCGGGCTAGCGGGAGCCAGCGAGCAGTACTTC. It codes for CASSPGLAGASEQYF.

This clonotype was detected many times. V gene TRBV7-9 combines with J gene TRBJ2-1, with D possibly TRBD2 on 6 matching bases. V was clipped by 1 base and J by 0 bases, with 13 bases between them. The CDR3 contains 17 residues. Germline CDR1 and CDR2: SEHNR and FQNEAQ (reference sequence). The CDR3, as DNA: TGTGCCAGCAGCTTAGGCGTGAGGCGGGACTCCTACAATGAGCAGTTCTTC. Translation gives CASSLGVRRDSYNEQFF.

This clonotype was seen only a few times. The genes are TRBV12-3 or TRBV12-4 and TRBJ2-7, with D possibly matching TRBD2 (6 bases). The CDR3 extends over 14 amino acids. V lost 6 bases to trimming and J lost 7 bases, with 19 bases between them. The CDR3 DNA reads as TGTGCCAGCAGCCCATTGAATGGGGCGGGGGAGCAGTACTTC. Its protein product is CASSPLNGAGEQYF.

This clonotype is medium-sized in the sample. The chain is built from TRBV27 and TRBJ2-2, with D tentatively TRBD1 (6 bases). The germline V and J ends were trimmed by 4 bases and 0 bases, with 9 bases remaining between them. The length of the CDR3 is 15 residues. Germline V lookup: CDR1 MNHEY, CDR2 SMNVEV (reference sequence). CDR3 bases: TGTGCCAGCAGTTCCCGGGACACGAACACCGGGGAGCTGTTTTTT. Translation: CASSSRDTNTGELFF.

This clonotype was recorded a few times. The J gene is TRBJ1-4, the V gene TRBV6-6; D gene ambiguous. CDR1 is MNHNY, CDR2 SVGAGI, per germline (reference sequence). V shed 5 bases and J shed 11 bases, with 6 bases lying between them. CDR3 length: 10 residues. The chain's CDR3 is CASSRDKLFF. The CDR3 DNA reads TGTGCCAGCAGTCGAGACAAACTGTTTTTT.

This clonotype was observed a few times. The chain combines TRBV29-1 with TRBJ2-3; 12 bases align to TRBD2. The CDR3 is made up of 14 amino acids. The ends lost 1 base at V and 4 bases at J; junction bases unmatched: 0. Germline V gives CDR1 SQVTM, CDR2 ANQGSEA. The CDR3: CSVEGTSGADTQYF. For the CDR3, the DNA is TGCAGCGTTGAAGGGACTAGCGGGGCAGATACGCAGTATTTT.

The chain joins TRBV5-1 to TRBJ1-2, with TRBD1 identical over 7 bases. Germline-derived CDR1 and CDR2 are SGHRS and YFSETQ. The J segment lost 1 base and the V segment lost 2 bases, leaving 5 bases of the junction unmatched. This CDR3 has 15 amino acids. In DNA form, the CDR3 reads TGCGCCAGCAGCTTTGGGGACAGACTTAACTATGGCTACACCTTC. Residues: CASSFGDRLNYGYTF.

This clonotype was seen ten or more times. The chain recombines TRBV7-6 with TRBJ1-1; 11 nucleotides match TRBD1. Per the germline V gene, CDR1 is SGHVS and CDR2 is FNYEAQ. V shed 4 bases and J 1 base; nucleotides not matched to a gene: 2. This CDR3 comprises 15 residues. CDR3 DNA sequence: TGTGCCAGCAGCTCCGGACAGGGGGCGAACACTGAAGCTTTCTTT. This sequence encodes CASSSGQGANTEAFF.

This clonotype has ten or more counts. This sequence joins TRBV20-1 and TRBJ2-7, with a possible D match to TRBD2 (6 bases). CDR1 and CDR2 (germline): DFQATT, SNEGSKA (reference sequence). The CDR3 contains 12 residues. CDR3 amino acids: CSARDSQGEQYF. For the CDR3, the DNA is TGCAGCGCAAGGGACTCGCAGGGAGAGCAGTACTTC.

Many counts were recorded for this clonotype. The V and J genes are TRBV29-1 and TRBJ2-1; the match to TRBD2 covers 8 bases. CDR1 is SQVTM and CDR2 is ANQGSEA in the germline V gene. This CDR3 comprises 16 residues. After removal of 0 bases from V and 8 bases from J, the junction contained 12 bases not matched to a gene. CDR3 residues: CSVEDQREGLLYEQFF. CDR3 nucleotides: TGCAGCGTTGAAGATCAACGGGAGGGCCTCCTATATGAGCAGTTCTTC.

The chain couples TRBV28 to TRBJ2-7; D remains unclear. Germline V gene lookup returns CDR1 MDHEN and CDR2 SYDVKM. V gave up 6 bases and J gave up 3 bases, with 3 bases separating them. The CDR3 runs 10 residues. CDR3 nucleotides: TGTGCCAGCAGCCTCTACGAGCAGTACTTC. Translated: CASSLYEQYF.